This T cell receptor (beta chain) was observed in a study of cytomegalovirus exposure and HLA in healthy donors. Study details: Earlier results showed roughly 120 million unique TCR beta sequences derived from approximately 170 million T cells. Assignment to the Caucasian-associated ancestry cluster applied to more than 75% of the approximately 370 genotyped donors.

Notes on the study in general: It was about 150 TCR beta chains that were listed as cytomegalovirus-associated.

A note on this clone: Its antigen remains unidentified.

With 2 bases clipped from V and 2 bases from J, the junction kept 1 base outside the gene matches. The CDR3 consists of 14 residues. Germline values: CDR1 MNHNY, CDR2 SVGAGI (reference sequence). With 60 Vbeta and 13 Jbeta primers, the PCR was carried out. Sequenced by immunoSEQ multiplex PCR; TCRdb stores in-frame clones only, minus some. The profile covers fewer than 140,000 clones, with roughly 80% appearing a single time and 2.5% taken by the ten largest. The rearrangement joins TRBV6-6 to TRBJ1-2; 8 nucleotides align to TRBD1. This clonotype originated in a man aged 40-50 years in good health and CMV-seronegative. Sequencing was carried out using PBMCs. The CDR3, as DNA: TGTGCCAGCAGTTACAGACAGGGGAACTATGGCTACACCTTC. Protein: CASSYRQGNYGYTF.